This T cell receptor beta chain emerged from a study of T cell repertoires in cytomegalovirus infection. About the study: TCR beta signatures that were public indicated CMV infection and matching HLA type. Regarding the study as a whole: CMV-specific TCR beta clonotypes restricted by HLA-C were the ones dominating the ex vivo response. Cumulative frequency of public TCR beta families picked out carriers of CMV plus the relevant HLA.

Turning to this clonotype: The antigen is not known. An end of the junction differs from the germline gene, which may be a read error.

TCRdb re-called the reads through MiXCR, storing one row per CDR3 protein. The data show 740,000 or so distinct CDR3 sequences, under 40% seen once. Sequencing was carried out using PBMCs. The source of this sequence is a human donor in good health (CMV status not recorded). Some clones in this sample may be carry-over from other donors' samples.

CDR3 sequence reads: CASRLTSFANEQFF. The CDR3 region has the DNA TGTGCCAGCCGCTTGACTAGCTTTGCAAATGAGCAGTTCTTC. The chain employs TRBV7-6 and TRBJ2-1; 7 bases align to TRBD2. Germline V gene lookup returns CDR1 SGHVS and CDR2 FNYEAQ. The CDR3 is 14 residues long. The entire variable domain, with the rest obtained from reference TRBV7-6 and TRBJ2-1, is as follows: GAGVSQSPRYKVTKRGQDVALRCDPISGHVSLYWYRQALGQGPEFLTYFNYEAQQDKSGLPNDRFSAERPEGSISTLTIQRTEQRDSAMYRCASRLTSFANEQFFGPGTRLTVL.